The present T cell receptor beta chain was sequenced within a study of T cell responses to AZD1222 COVID-19 vaccine (dated by TCRdb to about 2021). With regard to the full study: TCR sequencing was performed for approximately 240 trial participants, of whom about 200 were given two doses of AZD1222 and around 26 were given two doses of MenACWY control vaccine. Trial participants were enrolled by age into 18-55, 56-69 and 70-plus year subgroups, with around 150, 28 and 57 TCR-sequenced participants respectively. Summary of the overall study and its limitations: Participants were mostly white British and included more females than males, and it was suggested by the authors that clonal diversity may have been underestimated. After two AZD1222 doses, spike-specific TCR breadth and depth were significantly higher than at day 0 and than in MenACWY recipients. No day 14 peak-response samples were available, so repertoires were characterized only after the peak T cell response. Only six AZD1222 recipients were SARS-CoV-2 seropositive at baseline, limiting conclusions about previously exposed vaccinees. The whole spike protein was spanned by vaccine-associated CD4 TCRs, and dominant responses were seen in regions 160-218 and 743-854. Epitopes outside the regions mutated in the B.1.351 and B.1.1.7 variants were reportedly recognized by nearly half of the unique spike-specific TCRs. In the small 56-69-year group, the increase in depth fell short of significance, most likely because of low power.

The time point label for this specimen denotes: baseline before first vaccination. In the paper's terms, the treatment or condition label means: meningococcal conjugate vaccine given as trial control. The vaccinee samples were drawn from two UK trials, COV001 and COV002, one of which was a single-blind randomized controlled phase 2/3 trial testing AZD1222 (ChAdOx1 nCoV-19) in healthy adults. For TCRbeta chain sequencing, PBMC samples were collected from trial participants at day 0 and at day 28 after the second dose. On this clone itself: It lacks a known antigen. No clone much larger than this one lies a single base away; base qualities are absent.

The CDR3 regions of human TCRbeta chains were analyzed by immunosequencing. As for how the authors treated the data: Repertoire TCRs were matched against a reference library of SARS-CoV-2-specific TCRs generated with the MIRA antigen-specificity platform. Breadth was defined as the fraction of unique TCRs that were SARS-CoV-2-associated, and depth was defined as the fraction of total T cells that were SARS-CoV-2-associated. Using the MIRA data, each spike-specific TCR was assigned both to the spike region to which the TCR was reactive and to a CD4 or CD8 class. Log10-transformed breadth and depth values were compared by one-way ANOVA with Sidak's multiple comparisons tests. The clones in this table, taken by TCRdb from immuneACCESS, are in-frame only. Not every clone is retained; where verified, under half of the shortfall comes from an unresolved V gene, and the cause of the rest is unknown. D and trimming come from the DNA, and the V and J calls and clone size come from that table. This sample has around 100,000 clones in its table, and 80% to 90% of those were observed once. 4% to 4.5% of the sample is in the top ten clones.

Trimming removed 1 base from V and 2 bases from J, leaving 15 bases between the germline ends. Including cysteine and phenylalanine, the CDR3 has 16 amino acids. The entry retains the CDR3 DNA only, 48 bases that are in frame from base 1. According to the germline V gene, CDR1 reads SGHTA and CDR2 reads FQGNSA. Recombination joined TRBV7-2 with TRBJ2-7, with a tentative D gene TRBD2 over 5 matching bases. The receptor was derived from an adult in good health. The sample here was peripheral blood, taken on day 0 of MenACWY control vaccination. The CDR3 is CASSLGWGTGTYEQYF. DNA sequence: TGTGCCAGCAGCTTAGGTTGGGGTACGGGGACCTACGAGCAGTACTTC.